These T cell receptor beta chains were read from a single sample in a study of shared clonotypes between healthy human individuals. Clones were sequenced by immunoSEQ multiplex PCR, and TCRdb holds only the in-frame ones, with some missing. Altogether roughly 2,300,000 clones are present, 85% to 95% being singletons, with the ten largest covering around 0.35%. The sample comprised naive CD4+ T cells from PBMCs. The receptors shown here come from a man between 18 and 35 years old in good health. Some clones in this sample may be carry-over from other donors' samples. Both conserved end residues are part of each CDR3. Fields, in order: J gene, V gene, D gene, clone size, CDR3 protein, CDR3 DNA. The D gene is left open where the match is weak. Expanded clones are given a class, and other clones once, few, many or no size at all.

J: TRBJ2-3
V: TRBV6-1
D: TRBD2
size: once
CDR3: CASTGTSGSTDTQYF
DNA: TGTGCCAGCACCGGGACTAGCGGAAGCACAGATACGCAGTATTTT

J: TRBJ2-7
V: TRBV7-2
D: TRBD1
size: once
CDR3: CASSIRDRGHEQYF
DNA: TGTGCCAGCAGCATCCGGGACAGGGGCCACGAGCAGTACTTC

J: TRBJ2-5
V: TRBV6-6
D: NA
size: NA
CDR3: CASSYRPDPQETQYF
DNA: TGTGCCAGCAGTTACCGGCCAGACCCCCAAGAGACCCAGTACTTC

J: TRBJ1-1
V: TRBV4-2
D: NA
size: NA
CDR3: CASSQDVAPNTEAFF
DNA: TGTGCCAGCAGCCAAGACGTAGCACCCAACACTGAAGCTTTCTTT

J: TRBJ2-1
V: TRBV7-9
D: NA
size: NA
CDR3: CASSEGAGVGNEQFF
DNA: TGTGCCAGCAGCGAGGGGGCGGGAGTGGGTAATGAGCAGTTCTTC

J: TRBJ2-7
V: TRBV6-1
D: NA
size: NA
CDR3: CASSEVLLGYEQYF
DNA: TGTGCCAGCAGTGAAGTCCTCCTGGGTTACGAGCAGTACTTC

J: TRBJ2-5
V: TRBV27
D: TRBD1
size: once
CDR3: CASSFDRAQETQYF
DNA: TGTGCCAGCAGTTTCGACAGGGCTCAAGAGACCCAGTACTTC

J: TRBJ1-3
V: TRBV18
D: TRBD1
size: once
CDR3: CASSRDRGNTIYF
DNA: TGTGCCAGCTCAAGAGACAGGGGGAACACCATATATTTT

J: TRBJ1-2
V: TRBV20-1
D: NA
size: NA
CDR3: CSGAGSYGYTF
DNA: TGCAGTGGGGCAGGGTCCTATGGCTACACCTTC

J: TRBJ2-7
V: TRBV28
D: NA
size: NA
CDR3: CASTQARGGSYEQYF
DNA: TGTGCCAGCACCCAGGCGAGGGGGGGGTCCTACGAGCAGTACTTC

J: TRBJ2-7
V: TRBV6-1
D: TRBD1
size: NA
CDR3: CASLNPGTGYEQYF
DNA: TGTGCCAGCCTAAATCCCGGGACAGGCTACGAGCAGTACTTC

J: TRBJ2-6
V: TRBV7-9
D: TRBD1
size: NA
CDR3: CASSFRQGEVSGANVLTF
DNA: TGTGCCAGCAGCTTCAGACAGGGAGAGGTCTCTGGGGCCAACGTCCTGACTTTC

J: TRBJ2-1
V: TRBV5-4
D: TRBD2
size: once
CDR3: CASSRTSGSGNEQFF
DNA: TGTGCCAGCAGCCGGACTAGCGGGAGTGGCAATGAGCAGTTCTTC

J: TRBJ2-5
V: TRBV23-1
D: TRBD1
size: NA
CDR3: CASSQSKGAVEETQYF
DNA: TGCGCCAGCAGTCAATCGAAGGGGGCGGTCGAAGAGACCCAGTACTTC

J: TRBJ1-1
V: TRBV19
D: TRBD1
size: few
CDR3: CASRLGTAFTTNTEAFF
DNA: TGTGCCAGTAGGCTCGGGACAGCCTTTACCACGAACACTGAAGCTTTCTTT

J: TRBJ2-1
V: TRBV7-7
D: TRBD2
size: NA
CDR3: CASSGGSRPQRGSEQFF
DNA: TGTGCCAGCAGCGGGGGGTCCCGGCCCCAGCGGGGCAGTGAGCAGTTCTTC

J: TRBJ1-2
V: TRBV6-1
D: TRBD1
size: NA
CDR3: CASQEGQGTLYGYTF
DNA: TGTGCCAGCCAGGAGGGACAGGGTACCCTCTATGGCTACACCTTC

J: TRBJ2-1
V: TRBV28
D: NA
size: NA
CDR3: CASSLVVGAGNEQFF
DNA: TGTGCCAGCAGTTTAGTGGTTGGGGCGGGCAATGAGCAGTTCTTC

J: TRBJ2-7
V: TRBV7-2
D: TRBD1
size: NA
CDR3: CASSHHRQGAGEQYF
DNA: TGTGCCAGCAGCCATCACCGACAGGGGGCGGGCGAGCAGTACTTC

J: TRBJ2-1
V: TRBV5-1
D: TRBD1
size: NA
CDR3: CASSPNSGTGINEQFF
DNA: TGCGCCAGCAGCCCCAATTCCGGGACAGGGATCAATGAGCAGTTCTTC

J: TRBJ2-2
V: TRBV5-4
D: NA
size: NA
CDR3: CASSRTGELFF
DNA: TGTGCCAGCAGCCGAACCGGGGAGCTGTTTTTT

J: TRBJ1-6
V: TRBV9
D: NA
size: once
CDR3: CASSFGPANSPLHF
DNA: TGTGCCAGCAGCTTCGGACCGGCTAATTCACCCCTCCACTTT

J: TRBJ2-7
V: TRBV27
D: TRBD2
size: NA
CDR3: CASTRTSGNEQYF
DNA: TGTGCCAGCACACGGACTAGCGGGAATGAGCAGTACTTC

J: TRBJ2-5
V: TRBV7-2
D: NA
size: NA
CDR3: CASSEGGYQETQYF
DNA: TGTGCCAGCAGCGAAGGGGGGTACCAAGAGACCCAGTACTTC

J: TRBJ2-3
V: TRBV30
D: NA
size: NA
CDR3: CAWSGPLPTSTSTDTQYF
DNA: TGTGCCTGGAGTGGGCCCCTCCCTACCTCTACTAGCACAGATACGCAGTATTTT

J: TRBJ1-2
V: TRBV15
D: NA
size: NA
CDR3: CATSPRRGEHGYTF
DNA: TGTGCCACCAGCCCCCGGCGGGGGGAACATGGCTACACCTTC

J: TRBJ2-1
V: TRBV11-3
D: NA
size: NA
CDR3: CASSLTVYNEQFF
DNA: TGTGCCAGCAGCTTAACTGTCTACAATGAGCAGTTCTTC